This T cell receptor beta chain was sequenced during a study of blood T cell repertoires in COVID-19. Germline CDR1 and CDR2: KGHSH and LQKENI. V shed 4 bases and J shed 2 bases, with 12 bases lying between them. The CDR3 totals 14 residues. Libraries were prepared by immunoSEQ multiplex PCR; TCRdb keeps only in-frame clonotypes and omits some of them. The sample has 120,000 to 150,000 clones, approximately 89% seen once. This sequence joins TRBV18 and TRBJ2-7, with a tentative D call TRBD1 (7 bases). Source material: peripheral blood. This TCR came from a man aged 55 to 70 with active or convalescent COVID-19. CDR3: CASSQSRGAYEQYF. CDR3 bases: TGTGCCAGCTCACAAAGCAGGGGGGCCTACGAGCAGTACTTC. Supplemented by reference TRBV18 and TRBJ2-7, the full variable domain reads NAGVMQNPRHLVRRRGQEARLRCSPMKGHSHVYWYRQLPEEGLKFMVYLQKENIIDESGMPKERFSAEFPKEGPSILRIQQVVRGDSAAYFCASSQSRGAYEQYFGPGTRLTVT.